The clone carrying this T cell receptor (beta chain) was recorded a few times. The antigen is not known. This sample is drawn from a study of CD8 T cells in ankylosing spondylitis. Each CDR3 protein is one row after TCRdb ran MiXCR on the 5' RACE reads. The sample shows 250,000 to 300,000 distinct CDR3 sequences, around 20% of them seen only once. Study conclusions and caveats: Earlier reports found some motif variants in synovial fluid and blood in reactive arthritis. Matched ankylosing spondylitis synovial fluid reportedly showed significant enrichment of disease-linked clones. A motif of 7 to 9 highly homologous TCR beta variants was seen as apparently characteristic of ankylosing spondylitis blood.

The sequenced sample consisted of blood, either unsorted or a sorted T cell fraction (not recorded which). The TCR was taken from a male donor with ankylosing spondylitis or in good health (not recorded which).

CDR3 loop: CASSLEWTGAHDAQYF. In nucleotides, the CDR3 is TGCGCCAGCAGCTTGGAGTGGACAGGGGCCCACGATGCGCAGTATTTT. The V call is TRBV5-1, the J call TRBJ2-3; 9 bases match TRBD1. Germline V gives CDR1 SGHRS, CDR2 YFSETQ. Trimming removed 0 bases from V and 10 bases from J; junction bases left unmatched: 12. The CDR3 totals 16 residues.